This T cell receptor beta chain was found in a study of Graves' ophthalmopathy and Graves' hyperthyroidism. Study-level background: Peripheral blood was gathered at the point of initial diagnosis, before any treatment started. Overall study results and limits: Most expanded clonotypes in thyroid above 0.001 frequency also showed up in blood. The model forecast ophthalmopathy progression, reaching roughly 70% sensitivity and about 75% specificity.

Among the exclusions were patients with other autoimmune diseases, uncontrolled infections, pregnancy or lactation. V was clipped by 7 bases and J by 9 bases, with 16 bases between them. CDR3 length equals 12 residues. This clonotype showed up many times. Its matching antigen is unknown. Transcripts of RNA were the source for amplifying TCR beta CDR3 regions. In the first round, RT-PCR was carried out with HTBI primers, and a multiplex PCR formed the second round. TCRdb processed the multiplex PCR reads anew with MiXCR; each CDR3 protein has one entry. The sample shows 150,000 to 200,000 distinct CDR3 sequences, around 40% of them seen only once.

The origin of this receptor is a man aged 30-40 years with Graves' ophthalmopathy. Specimen: peripheral blood. This sequence joins TRBV12-3 or TRBV12-4 and TRBJ2-7; a possible D gene is TRBD1 (6 bases). The DNA of the CDR3 is TGTGCCAGCATCGGCTCAGGGGAGTGGCAGTACTTC. Its protein is CASIGSGEWQYF.